These T cell receptor beta chains were read from a single sample in a study of persistence of HIV-infected CD4 T cells. The table came from immunoSEQ multiplex PCR; TCRdb's copy has only in-frame clones and leaves some out. The data hold just over 35,000 clones, with approximately 87% observed a single time. These receptors lack a known antigen. The input for sequencing was cultured CD4+ T cells from PBMCs, taken from a patient who received antiretroviral therapy. The receptors derive from an adult with HIV. The donor label of this sample is uncertain. Both conserved end residues are part of each CDR3.

v_call,cdr3_aa
TRBV6-5,CASTPGDRAGNEQFF
TRBV18,CASSSVTGMDEKLFF
TRBV4-1,CASSQDQWGRGTDTQYF
TRBV10-3,CAIKDRVGETGELFF
TRBV21-1,CASSKPGPQVANEKLFF
TRBV6-6,CASSYSQYNSPLHF
TRBV6-5,CATGQEGTDTQYF
TRBV5-1,CASKIDRGLEAFF
TRBV6-5,CASHQSYEQYF
TRBV5-1,CASSLMTLSLNEQFF
TRBV28,CASSIHGTGVYEQYF
TRBV25-1,CASSERGKRDYNEQFF
TRBV4-2,CASSQPGSLTDTQYF
TRBV6-5,CASSPEGNSYEQYF
TRBV9,CASQPEFGELFF
TRBV10-3,CAISESESGGMTDTQYF
TRBV7-2,CASSPRLQGAGEKLFF
TRBV9,CASSVGAGSYTIYF
TRBV6-5,CASSYRRQEILEQYF
TRBV19,CASSTGTGWNTEAFF